The entry below describes one T cell receptor beta chain. CDR3 size: 15 residues. Germline V lookup: CDR1 LGHNA, CDR2 YNFKEQ. V dropped 0 bases and J dropped 5 bases, with 11 bases sitting between them. Using immunoSEQ multiplex PCR, the repertoire was profiled, and TCRdb retains in-frame clones only, with some absent. The sample gives around 2,000,000 clones, approximately 95% of which show up once; under 1.5% is in the top ten. The sample originates from a study of shared clonotypes between healthy human individuals. CD45RO-negative CD8 cells positively selected for CCR7 made up the naive population, which excluded terminally differentiated effector memory CD45RA+ cells.

Sample: naive CD8+ T cells sorted from blood. The TCR was taken from a man between 18 and 35 years old in good health. This chain joins TRBV4-2 and TRBJ1-3, with a weak D call TRBD1 (5 bases). CDR3 in DNA: TGTGCCAGCAGCCAAGAATGGGGACTCCGAAACACCATATATTTT. Protein: CASSQEWGLRNTIYF.